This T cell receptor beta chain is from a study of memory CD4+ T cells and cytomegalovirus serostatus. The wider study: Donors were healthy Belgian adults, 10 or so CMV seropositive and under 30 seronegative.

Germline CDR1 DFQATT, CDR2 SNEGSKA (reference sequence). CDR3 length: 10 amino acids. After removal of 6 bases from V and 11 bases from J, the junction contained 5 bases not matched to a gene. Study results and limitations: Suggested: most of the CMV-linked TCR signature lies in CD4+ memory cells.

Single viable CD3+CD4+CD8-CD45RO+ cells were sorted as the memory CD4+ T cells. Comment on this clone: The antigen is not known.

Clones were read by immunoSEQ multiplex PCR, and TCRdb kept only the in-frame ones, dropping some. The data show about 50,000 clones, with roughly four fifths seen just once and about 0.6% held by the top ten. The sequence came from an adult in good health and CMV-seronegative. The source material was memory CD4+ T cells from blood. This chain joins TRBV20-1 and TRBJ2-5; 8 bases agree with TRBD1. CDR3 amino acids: CSALGQVQYF. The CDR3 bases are TGCAGTGCCCTGGGACAGGTTCAGTACTTC.